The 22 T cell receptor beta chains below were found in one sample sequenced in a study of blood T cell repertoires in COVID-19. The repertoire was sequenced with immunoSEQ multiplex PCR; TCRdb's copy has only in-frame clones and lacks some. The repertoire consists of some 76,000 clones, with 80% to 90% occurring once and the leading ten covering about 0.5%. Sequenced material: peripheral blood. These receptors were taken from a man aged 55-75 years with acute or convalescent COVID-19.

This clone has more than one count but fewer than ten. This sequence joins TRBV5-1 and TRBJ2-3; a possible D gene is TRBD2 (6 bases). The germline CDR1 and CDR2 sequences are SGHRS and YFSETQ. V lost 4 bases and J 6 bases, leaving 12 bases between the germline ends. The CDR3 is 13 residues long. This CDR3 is CASSLEGGDTQYF. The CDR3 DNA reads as TGCGCCAGCAGCCTGGAGGGCGGGGATACGCAGTATTTT.

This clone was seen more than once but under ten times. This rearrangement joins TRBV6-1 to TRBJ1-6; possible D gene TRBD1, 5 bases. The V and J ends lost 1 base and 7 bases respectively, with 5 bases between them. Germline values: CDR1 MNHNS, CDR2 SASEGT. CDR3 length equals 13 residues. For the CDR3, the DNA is TGTGCCAGCAGTGAAGACAGGAATTCACCCCTCCACTTT. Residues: CASSEDRNSPLHF.

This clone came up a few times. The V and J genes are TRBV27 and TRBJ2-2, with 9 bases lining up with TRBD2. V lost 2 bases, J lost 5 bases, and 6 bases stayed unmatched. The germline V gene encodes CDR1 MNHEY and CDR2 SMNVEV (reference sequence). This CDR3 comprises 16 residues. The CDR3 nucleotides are TGTGCCAGCAGTTTAGCGGGGGGGCCGGTTACCGGGGAGCTGTTTTTT. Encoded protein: CASSLAGGPVTGELFF.

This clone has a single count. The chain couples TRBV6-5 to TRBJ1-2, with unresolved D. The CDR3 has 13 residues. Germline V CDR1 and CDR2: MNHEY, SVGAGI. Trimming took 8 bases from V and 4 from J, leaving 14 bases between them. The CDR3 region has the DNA TGTGCCAGCCGCGCAGAGGCAATCTATGGCTACACCTTC. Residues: CASRAEAIYGYTF.

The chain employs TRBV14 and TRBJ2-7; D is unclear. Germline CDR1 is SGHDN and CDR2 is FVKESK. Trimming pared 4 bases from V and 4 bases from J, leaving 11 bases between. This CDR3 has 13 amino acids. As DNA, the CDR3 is TGTGCCAGCAGCCCCATCGGGTCGTACGAGCAGTACTTC. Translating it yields CASSPIGSYEQYF.

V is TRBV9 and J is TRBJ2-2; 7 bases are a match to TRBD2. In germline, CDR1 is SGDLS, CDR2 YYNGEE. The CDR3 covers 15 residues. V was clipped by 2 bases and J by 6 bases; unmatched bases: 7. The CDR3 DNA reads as TGTGCCAGCAGCGTCGGACTAGATGAGGCCGGGGAGCTGTTTTTT. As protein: CASSVGLDEAGELFF.

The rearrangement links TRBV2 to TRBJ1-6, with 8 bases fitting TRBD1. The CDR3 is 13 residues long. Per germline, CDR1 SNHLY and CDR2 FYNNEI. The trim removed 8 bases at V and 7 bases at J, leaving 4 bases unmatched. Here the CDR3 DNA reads TGTGCCAGCCAAGGACAGGGAAATTCACCCCTCCACTTT. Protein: CASQGQGNSPLHF.

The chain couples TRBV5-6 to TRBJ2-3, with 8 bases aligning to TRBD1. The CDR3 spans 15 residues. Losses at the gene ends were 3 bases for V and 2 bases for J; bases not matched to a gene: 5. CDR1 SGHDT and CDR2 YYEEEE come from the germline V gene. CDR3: CASSSGQGFTDTQYF. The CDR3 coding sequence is TGTGCCAGCAGCTCCGGACAGGGTTTCACAGATACGCAGTATTTT.

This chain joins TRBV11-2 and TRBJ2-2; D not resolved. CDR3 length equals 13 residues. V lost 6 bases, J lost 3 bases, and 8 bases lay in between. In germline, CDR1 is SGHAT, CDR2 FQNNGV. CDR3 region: CASRTDHTGELFF. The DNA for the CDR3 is TGTGCCAGCAGAACAGACCACACCGGGGAGCTGTTTTTT.

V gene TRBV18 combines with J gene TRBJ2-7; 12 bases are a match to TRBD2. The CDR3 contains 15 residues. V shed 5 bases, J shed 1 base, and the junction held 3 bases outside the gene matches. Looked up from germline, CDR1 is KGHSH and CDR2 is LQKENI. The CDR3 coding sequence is TGTGCCAGCTCAACTAGCGGGGGGACTTCCTACGAGCAGTACTTC. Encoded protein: CASSTSGGTSYEQYF.

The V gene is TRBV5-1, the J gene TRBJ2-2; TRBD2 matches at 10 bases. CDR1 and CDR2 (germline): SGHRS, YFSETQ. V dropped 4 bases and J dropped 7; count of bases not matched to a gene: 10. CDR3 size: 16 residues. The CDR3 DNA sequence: TGCGCCAGCAGCGTGTTCCCTAGCGGGGGAGGCGGGGAGCTGTTTTTT. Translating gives CASSVFPSGGGGELFF. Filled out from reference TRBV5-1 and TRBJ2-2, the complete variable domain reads KAGVTQTPRYLIKTRGQQVTLSCSPISGHRSVSWYQQTPGQGLQFLFEYFSETQRNKGNFPGRFSGRQFSNSRSEMNVSTLELGDSALYLCASSVFPSGGGGELFFGEGSRLTVL.

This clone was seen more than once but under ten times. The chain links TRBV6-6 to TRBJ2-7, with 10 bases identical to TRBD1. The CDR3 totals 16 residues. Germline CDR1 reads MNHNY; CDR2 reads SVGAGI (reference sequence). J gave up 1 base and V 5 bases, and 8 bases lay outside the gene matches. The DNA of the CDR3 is TGTGCCAGCAGTGCTCCGACAGGGGGCGCTTCCTACGAGCAGTACTTC. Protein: CASSAPTGGASYEQYF.

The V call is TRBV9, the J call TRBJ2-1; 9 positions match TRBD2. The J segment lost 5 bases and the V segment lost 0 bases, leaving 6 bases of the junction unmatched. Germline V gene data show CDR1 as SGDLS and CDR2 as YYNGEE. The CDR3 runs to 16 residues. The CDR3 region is CASSVAPSGGNNEQFF. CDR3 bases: TGTGCCAGCAGCGTAGCCCCAAGCGGGGGGAACAATGAGCAGTTCTTC. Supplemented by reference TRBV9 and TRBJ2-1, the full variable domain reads DSGVTQTPKHLITATGQRVTLRCSPRSGDLSVYWYQQSLDQGLQFLIQYYNGEERAKGNILERFSAQQFPDLHSELNLSSLELGDSALYFCASSVAPSGGNNEQFFGPGTRLTVL.

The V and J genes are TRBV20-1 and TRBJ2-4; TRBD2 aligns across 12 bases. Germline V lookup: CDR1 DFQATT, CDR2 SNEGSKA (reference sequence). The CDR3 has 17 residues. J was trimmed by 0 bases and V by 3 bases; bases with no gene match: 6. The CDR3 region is CSASWTSGTIAKNIQYF. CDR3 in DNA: TGCAGTGCTAGTTGGACTAGCGGGACAATAGCCAAAAACATTCAGTACTTC.

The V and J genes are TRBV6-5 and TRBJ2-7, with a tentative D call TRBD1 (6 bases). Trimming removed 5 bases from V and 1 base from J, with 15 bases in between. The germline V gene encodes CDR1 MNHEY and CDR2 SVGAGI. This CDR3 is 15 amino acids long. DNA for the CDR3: TGTGCCAGCAGTATGGGGCTACAGGGTTCCTACGAGCAGTACTTC. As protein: CASSMGLQGSYEQYF.

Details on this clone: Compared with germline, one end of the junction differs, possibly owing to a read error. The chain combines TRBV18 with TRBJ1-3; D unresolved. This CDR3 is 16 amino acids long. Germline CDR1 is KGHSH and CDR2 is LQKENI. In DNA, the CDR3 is TGTGCCAGCTCTCCACCGAATAGCCACTCTGGAAACACCATATATTTT. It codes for CASSPPNSHSGNTIYF. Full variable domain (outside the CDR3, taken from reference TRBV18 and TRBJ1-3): NAGVMQNPRHLVRRRGQEARLRCSPMKGHSHVYWYRQLPEEGLKFMVYLQKENIIDESGMPKERFSAEFPKEGPSILRIQQVVRGDSAAYFCASSPPNSHSGNTIYFGEGSWLTVV.

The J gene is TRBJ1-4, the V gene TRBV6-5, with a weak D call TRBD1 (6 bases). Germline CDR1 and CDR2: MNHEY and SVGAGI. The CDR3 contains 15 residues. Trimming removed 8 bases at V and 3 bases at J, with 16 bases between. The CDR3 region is CASFPTGSPNEKLFF. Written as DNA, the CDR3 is TGTGCCAGCTTCCCAACAGGGTCTCCTAATGAAAAACTGTTTTTT.

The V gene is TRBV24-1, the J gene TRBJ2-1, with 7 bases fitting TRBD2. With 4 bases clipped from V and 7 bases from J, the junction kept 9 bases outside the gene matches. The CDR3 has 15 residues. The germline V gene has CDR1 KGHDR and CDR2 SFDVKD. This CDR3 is CATSDPGGSGNEQFF. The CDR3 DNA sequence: TGTGCCACCAGTGACCCCGGGGGGTCGGGGAATGAGCAGTTCTTC.

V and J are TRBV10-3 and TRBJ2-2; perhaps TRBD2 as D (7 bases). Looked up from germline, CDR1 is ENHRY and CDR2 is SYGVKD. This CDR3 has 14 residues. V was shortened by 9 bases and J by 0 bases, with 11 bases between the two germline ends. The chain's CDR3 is CAMKGGANTGELFF. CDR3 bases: TGTGCCATGAAGGGGGGGGCGAACACCGGGGAGCTGTTTTTT.

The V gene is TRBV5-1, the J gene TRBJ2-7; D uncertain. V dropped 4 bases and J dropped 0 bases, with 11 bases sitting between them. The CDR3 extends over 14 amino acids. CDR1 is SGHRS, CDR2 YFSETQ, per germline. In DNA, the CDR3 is TGCGCCAGCAGCCCCCAGCCTAGCTCCTACGAGCAGTACTTC. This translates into CASSPQPSSYEQYF.

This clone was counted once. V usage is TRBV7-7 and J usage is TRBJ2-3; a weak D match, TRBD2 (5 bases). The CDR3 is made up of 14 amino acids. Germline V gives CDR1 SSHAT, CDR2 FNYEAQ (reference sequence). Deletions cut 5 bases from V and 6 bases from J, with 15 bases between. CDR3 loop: CASSRNLGSDTQYF. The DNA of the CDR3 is TGTGCCAGCAGCCGAAACCTGGGGAGCGATACGCAGTATTTT.

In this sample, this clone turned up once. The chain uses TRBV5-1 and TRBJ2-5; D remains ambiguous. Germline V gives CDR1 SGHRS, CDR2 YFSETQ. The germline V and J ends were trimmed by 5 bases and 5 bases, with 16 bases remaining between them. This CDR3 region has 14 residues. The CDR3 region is CASSLARSKETQYF. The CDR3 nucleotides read TGCGCCAGCAGTTTAGCACGTAGCAAGGAGACCCAGTACTTC.